These T cell receptor beta chains were read from a single sample in a study of cytomegalovirus exposure and HLA in healthy donors. TCRdb keeps only in-frame clones here, not all; method: immunoSEQ multiplex PCR. This repertoire shows more than 75,000 clones, 75% to 85% found once; its top ten account for roughly 3.8%. Source material: PBMCs. These receptors all come from a woman between 40 and 50 years old in good health and CMV-seronegative. Each CDR3 is given with its conserved first and last residue. D genes are given only for firm matches.

j_call: TRBJ1-1
cdr3_length: 13
d_call: -
v_call: TRBV5-4
cdr3_aa: CASSPPGGFLAFF

j_call: TRBJ1-2
cdr3_length: 15
d_call: -
v_call: TRBV5-1
cdr3_aa: CASSLVARGGEGYTF

j_call: TRBJ1-3
cdr3_length: 15
d_call: -
v_call: TRBV30
cdr3_aa: CAWSRTVSGEGSIYF

j_call: TRBJ2-7
cdr3_length: 16
d_call: TRBD2
v_call: TRBV9
cdr3_aa: CASSPSLAGGRYEQYF

j_call: TRBJ1-5
cdr3_length: 13
d_call: -
v_call: TRBV12-5
cdr3_aa: CASGRGFNQPQHF

j_call: TRBJ2-2
cdr3_length: 13
d_call: -
v_call: TRBV27
cdr3_aa: CASRRSGTGELFF

j_call: TRBJ1-1
cdr3_length: 14
d_call: TRBD1
v_call: TRBV4-1
cdr3_aa: CASSPQAGGTEAFF

j_call: TRBJ2-1
cdr3_length: 14
d_call: -
v_call: TRBV5-1
cdr3_aa: CASSLQGYYNEQFF

j_call: TRBJ1-5
cdr3_length: 15
d_call: -
v_call: TRBV5-6
cdr3_aa: CASSLGIYSNQPQHF

j_call: TRBJ1-1
cdr3_length: 16
d_call: -
v_call: TRBV5-1
cdr3_aa: CASSLPAVGANTEAFF

j_call: TRBJ2-5
cdr3_length: 13
d_call: TRBD2
v_call: TRBV28
cdr3_aa: CASSQRGGLTQYF

j_call: TRBJ1-1
cdr3_length: 17
d_call: -
v_call: TRBV19
cdr3_aa: CASSITPLQSMNTEAFF

j_call: TRBJ2-7
cdr3_length: 15
d_call: TRBD2
v_call: TRBV7-2
cdr3_aa: CASSLSAGVAYEQYF

j_call: TRBJ1-2
cdr3_length: 14
d_call: TRBD1
v_call: TRBV7-3
cdr3_aa: CASSPGTERNGYTF

j_call: TRBJ1-4
cdr3_length: 14
d_call: TRBD1
v_call: TRBV27
cdr3_aa: CASSYQGAIEKLFF

j_call: TRBJ1-1
cdr3_length: 13
d_call: -
v_call: TRBV6-6
cdr3_aa: CASSYSTETEAFF

j_call: TRBJ2-1
cdr3_length: 17
d_call: TRBD1
v_call: TRBV4-1
cdr3_aa: CASSQPSLDRGQGEQFF

j_call: TRBJ1-1
cdr3_length: 15
d_call: TRBD1
v_call: TRBV15
cdr3_aa: CATSSDGTGGTEAFF

j_call: TRBJ2-7
cdr3_length: 14
d_call: -
v_call: TRBV9
cdr3_aa: CASSVADRYYEQYF

j_call: TRBJ2-3
cdr3_length: 16
d_call: TRBD2
v_call: TRBV28
cdr3_aa: CASSPSGLASTDTQYF

j_call: TRBJ1-5
cdr3_length: 15
d_call: -
v_call: TRBV15
cdr3_aa: CATSRDIQGRQPQHF

j_call: TRBJ1-5
cdr3_length: 16
d_call: TRBD1
v_call: TRBV15
cdr3_aa: CATSRGGTGGNQPQHF

j_call: TRBJ1-4
cdr3_length: 14
d_call: -
v_call: TRBV6-1
cdr3_aa: CASSRGSSNEKLFF